This T cell receptor beta chain was identified in a study of CD8+CD57+ T cells in acquired aplastic anemia. Across the study: Sorted cells (CD4+ and CD8+) yielded DNA amounts that averaged about 2.9 ug. Findings of the study overall: CD8+ Simpson's diversity in patients was not significantly different from that in controls. Overlap between patients and controls comprised almost 30 CD8+ CDR3 sequences.

Genomic DNA, serving as template, underwent TCR beta VDJ and CDR3 profiling. MiXCR was run by TCRdb on the reads, yielding one entry per CDR3 protein. Of around 250,000 distinct CDR3 sequences listed, roughly half are singletons. To note about this clonotype: Its target is not known. The junction departs from germline at one end; a sequencing error may be responsible.

The sample was sorted CD4+, CD8+, or CD8+CD57+ T cells (not recorded which) from PBMCs. The source is a human donor with severe aplastic anemia or a healthy control (not recorded which).

The CDR3 DNA reads as TGTGCTAGCAGATTAGACTACAACACCGGGGAGCTGTTTTTT. Its translation: CASRLDYNTGELFF. This chain connects TRBV7-6 to TRBJ2-2; weak D call: TRBD2 (5 bases). This CDR3 region has 14 residues. Germline values: CDR1 SGHVS, CDR2 FNYEAQ.